This T cell receptor (beta chain) derives from a study of CD8 T cells in ankylosing spondylitis. Whole-study findings and limits: A subset of motif variants has previously been described in the synovial fluid and blood of reactive arthritis. Significant enrichment of disease-linked clones was reported in matched ankylosing spondylitis synovial fluid. A motif of eight highly homologous TCR beta variants was seen as apparently characteristic of ankylosing spondylitis blood.

Library preparation for TCR beta used quantitative 5'-RACE with molecular barcodes. TCRdb independently ran MiXCR on the 5' RACE reads; one entry per CDR3 protein. The table records roughly 100,000 distinct CDR3 sequences, roughly 8.7% of them present only once. V dropped 6 bases and J dropped 5 bases, with 10 bases sitting between them. CDR1 and CDR2 from the germline V gene are ENHRY and SYGVKD. This CDR3 contains 12 residues. This clonotype was found many times. The antigen is undetermined. The source material was blood, either unsorted or a sorted T cell fraction (not recorded which). This receptor was taken from a male donor with ankylosing spondylitis or in good health (not recorded which). This chain connects TRBV10-3 to TRBJ1-1; no clear D gene. This CDR3 is CAIRGAVTEAFF. CDR3 in DNA: TGTGCCATCAGGGGAGCCGTTACTGAAGCTTTCTTT.